The 29 T cell receptor beta chains below were found in one sample sequenced in a study of cytomegalovirus exposure and HLA in healthy donors. A multiplex PCR was run with 60 Vbeta primers and 13 Jbeta primers. Produced via immunoSEQ multiplex PCR; TCRdb's table is partial and in-frame only. Of approximately 140,000 clones detected, roughly three quarters appear once; the ten largest clones hold approximately 3%. Source material: PBMCs. Receptors originate from a female donor in good health and CMV-seronegative.

V and J are TRBV21-1 and TRBJ1-1; the D call in the table, TRBD1, was not verified against the DNA. TRBV21-1 is flagged as a pseudogene. This CDR3 has 14 amino acids. The CDR3 spells CASSKGQVNTEAFF. CDR3 nucleotide sequence: TGTGCCAGCAGCAAGGGACAGGTGAACACTGAAGCTTTCTTT.

The genes are TRBV5-1 and TRBJ2-2; a possible D gene is TRBD1 (5 bases). The CDR3 extends over 16 amino acids. With 1 base removed from V and 0 bases from J, the gap between germline ends came to 10 bases. Per germline, CDR1 SGHRS and CDR2 YFSETQ. The CDR3, as DNA: TGCGCCAGCAGCTTGTACCCAGGGACGAACACCGGGGAGCTGTTTTTT. Residues: CASSLYPGTNTGELFF.

The rearrangement links TRBV25-1 to TRBJ1-5, with D uncertain. The germline V gene has CDR1 MGHDK and CDR2 SYGVNS. CDR3 length: 17 amino acids. Trimming cost V 0 bases and J 0 bases, with 12 bases left between them. CDR3 loop: CASSEYIRVFSNQPQHF. Written as DNA, the CDR3 is TGTGCCAGCAGTGAATATATTAGAGTGTTTAGCAATCAGCCCCAGCATTTT.

This chain connects TRBV5-8 to TRBJ2-7; TRBD2 matches at 9 bases. J lost 5 bases, V lost 0 bases, and 3 bases had no gene match. CDR1 is SGHTS and CDR2 is YDEGEE in the germline V gene. The CDR3 runs to 14 residues. CDR3 bases: TGTGCCAGCAGCTTGGGCAGCGGGGGGCACGAGCAGTACTTC. It specifies CASSLGSGGHEQYF.

The chain combines TRBV5-4 with TRBJ2-1; the match to TRBD2 covers 11 bases. V lost 3 bases, J lost 6 bases, and 8 bases stayed unmatched. The CDR3 contains 16 residues. The germline V gene has CDR1 SGHNT and CDR2 YYREEE (reference sequence). The CDR3 loop reads CASSSSSGRDGNEQFF. The CDR3 nucleotides are TGTGCCAGCAGCTCCAGTAGCGGGAGGGACGGCAATGAGCAGTTCTTC.

CDR3 nucleotide sequence: TGTGCCAGCAGCTTCATGGAAGAGCGTGGCTACACCTTC. Amino acid sequence: CASSFMEERGYTF. The chain joins TRBV2 to TRBJ1-2; D gene unclear. CDR3 length: 13 residues. Germline lookup yields CDR1 SNHLY and CDR2 FYNNEI. Trimming took 6 bases from V and 7 from J, leaving 15 bases between them.

The sample holds a few counts of this clone. This chain joins TRBV4-1 and TRBJ1-5, with no clear D. The length of the CDR3 is 16 residues. V lost 5 bases and J 3 bases, leaving 17 bases between the germline ends. Per the germline V gene, CDR1 is MGHRA and CDR2 is YSYEKL. The CDR3 sequence is CASSKRESGINQPQHF. The CDR3 coding sequence is TGCGCCAGCAGCAAAAGAGAGTCAGGAATCAATCAGCCCCAGCATTTT.

V gene TRBV4-3 combines with J gene TRBJ2-3, with TRBD2 as a possible D gene (5 bases). The CDR3 contains 16 residues. V shed 1 base and J shed 2 bases, with 13 bases lying between them. Per the germline V gene, CDR1 is LGHNA and CDR2 is YSLEER. CDR3 nucleotide sequence: TGCGCCAGCAGCCAAGGGACTGGAGGATACACAGATACGCAGTATTTT. Translated: CASSQGTGGYTDTQYF.

Here the CDR3 reads CAGKTGDTEAFF. In DNA, the CDR3 is TGTGCCGGGAAAACAGGGGATACTGAAGCTTTCTTT. This chain connects TRBV28 to TRBJ1-1; the match to TRBD1 covers 7 bases. Germline lookup yields CDR1 MDHEN and CDR2 SYDVKM. The length of the CDR3 is 12 residues. V shed 11 bases and J 5 bases; nucleotides not matched to a gene: 8.

This clone was detected once. V is TRBV5-1 and J is TRBJ2-7; 8 nucleotides match TRBD1. The CDR3 covers 19 residues. CDR1 and CDR2 (germline): SGHRS, YFSETQ. The V segment lost 3 bases and the J segment 9 bases; nucleotides outside the gene matches: 26. The CDR3 here is CASSSDLAARGPLVHGQYF. For the CDR3, the DNA is TGCGCCAGCAGCTCGGATCTAGCCGCCAGGGGGCCACTAGTCCACGGGCAGTACTTC. Complete variable domain (other parts from reference TRBV5-1 and TRBJ2-7): KAGVTQTPRYLIKTRGQQVTLSCSPISGHRSVSWYQQTPGQGLQFLFEYFSETQRNKGNFPGRFSGRQFSNSRSEMNVSTLELGDSALYLCASSSDLAARGPLVHGQYFGPGTRLTVT.

This chain links TRBV7-2 with TRBJ2-7, with TRBD1 matching 8 bases. Germline trimming cut 3 bases from V and 4 bases from J; bases unmatched to any gene: 8. From germline, CDR1 is SGHTA and CDR2 FQGNSA. The CDR3 consists of 15 residues. The CDR3 DNA follows: TGTGCCAGCAGCTTTGGCAGGGGGACAGGTTACGAGCAGTACTTC. Protein sequence: CASSFGRGTGYEQYF.

In this sample, this clone turned up once. DNA of the CDR3: TGCGCCAGCAGCAGGGGAAGCTCCTACAATGAGCAGTTCTTC. The encoded protein is CASSRGSSYNEQFF. This chain connects TRBV5-1 to TRBJ2-1, with D perhaps matching TRBD1 (5 bases). The germline V and J ends were trimmed by 4 bases and 0 bases, with 8 bases remaining between them. The CDR3 totals 14 residues. Germline-derived CDR1 and CDR2 are SGHRS and YFSETQ.

A few counts support this clone. The chain joins TRBV7-9 to TRBJ2-1; 11 bases fit TRBD2. Germline V gives CDR1 SEHNR, CDR2 FQNEAQ (reference sequence). CDR3 length: 15 residues. With 5 bases clipped from V and 4 bases from J, the junction kept 4 bases outside the gene matches. The CDR3 DNA reads TGTGCCAGCAGCCTCAGACTAGCGGGGTACAATGAGCAGTTCTTC. Residues: CASSLRLAGYNEQFF. Complete variable domain (other parts from reference TRBV7-9 and TRBJ2-1): DTGVSQNPRHKITKRGQNVTFRCDPISEHNRLYWYRQTLGQGPEFLTYFQNEAQLEKSRLLSDRFSAERPKGSFSTLEIQRTEQGDSAMYLCASSLRLAGYNEQFFGPGTRLTVL.

The CDR3: CASSFAGQVEKLFF. In nucleotides, the CDR3 is TGTGCCAGCAGCTTCGCAGGACAGGTCGAAAAACTGTTTTTT. This chain uses TRBV11-2 with TRBJ1-4; 7 nucleotides agree with TRBD1. Germline CDR1 and CDR2: SGHAT and FQNNGV. The CDR3 has 14 amino acids. V was clipped by 3 bases and J by 8 bases; unmatched bases: 6.

J is TRBJ1-4 and V is TRBV21-1; the table names TRBD1, a call not compared with the DNA. TRBV21-1 is classified as a pseudogene. The CDR3 covers 16 residues. The CDR3 here is CASTSGTAATNEKLFF. The CDR3, as DNA: TGTGCCAGCACGTCCGGGACAGCTGCAACTAATGAAAAACTGTTTTTT.

For this clone: This sample includes further DNA sequences coding for the same CDR3. The chain links TRBV4-3 to TRBJ1-3; D gene uncertain. Germline V gives CDR1 LGHNA, CDR2 YSLEER. The V and J ends lost 1 base and 0 bases respectively, with 4 bases between them. The length of the CDR3 is 14 residues. The CDR3 DNA reads TGCGCCAGCAGCCAAGCCAACTCTGGAAACACCATATATTTT. It is translated as CASSQANSGNTIYF.

Notes on this clone: One end of the junction fails to match germline, which may point to a read error. Here the CDR3 DNA reads TGTGCCAGCACTGAACGAGGGAGAGGTAGCGAGCAGTACTTC. Its protein is CASTERGRGSEQYF. This chain connects TRBV2 to TRBJ2-5; a weak D match, TRBD2 (5 bases). The DNA end lines up better with TRBJ2-7; the J call may be wrong. Germline values: CDR1 SNHLY, CDR2 FYNNEI. CDR3 length: 14 residues.

This rearrangement joins TRBV5-1 to TRBJ2-1, with 7 bases aligning to TRBD2. The junction had 7 bases not matched to a gene; V was cut back by 1 base and J by 6 bases. This CDR3 region has 15 residues. Per the germline V gene, CDR1 is SGHRS and CDR2 is YFSETQ. CDR3 loop: CASSLRLAALNEQFF. The DNA for the CDR3 is TGCGCCAGCAGCTTGCGACTAGCAGCCCTCAATGAGCAGTTCTTC.

A word on this clone: The same CDR3 arises from other DNA sequences in this sample as well. The chain couples TRBV10-3 to TRBJ2-1; 8 bases match TRBD1. J was trimmed by 8 bases and V by 5 bases; bases with no gene match: 5. Germline loops: CDR1 ENHRY, CDR2 SYGVKD. This CDR3 spans 13 amino acids. This CDR3 reads CAISSRGQDEQFF. DNA of the CDR3: TGTGCCATCAGTTCCAGGGGACAGGATGAGCAGTTCTTC.

The chain has TRBV20-1 and TRBJ2-3; D not certain. V dropped 4 bases and J dropped 5 bases, with 7 bases sitting between them. Germline-derived CDR1 and CDR2 are DFQATT and SNEGSKA (reference sequence). The length of the CDR3 is 11 residues. CDR3 sequence: CSAIRGDTQYF. The DNA of the CDR3 is TGCAGTGCTATAAGAGGAGATACGCAGTATTTT.

This clone has only a few counts. J is TRBJ2-7 and V is TRBV12-5, with D unclear. In germline, CDR1 is LGHNT, CDR2 FRNRAP. This CDR3 is 11 amino acids long. Trimming removed 3 bases from V and 7 bases from J, with 7 bases in between. CDR3 coding DNA: TGTGCTAGTGGTTTTGTTCGGGAGCAGTACTTC. Translated, it gives CASGFVREQYF.

The chain is built from TRBV9 and TRBJ1-1; D is unclear. Germline CDR1 is SGDLS and CDR2 is YYNGEE. Trimming stripped 3 bases from V and 1 base from J, with 7 bases between. This CDR3 comprises 13 residues. The CDR3 is CASSASGNTEAFF. The CDR3, as DNA: TGTGCCAGCAGCGCGTCAGGGAACACTGAAGCTTTCTTT.

This clone has only a few counts. V gene TRBV4-3 combines with J gene TRBJ1-4; TRBD1 matches 7 bases. Per germline, CDR1 LGHNA and CDR2 YSLEER. The V segment lost 1 base and the J segment 11 bases; nucleotides outside the gene matches: 4. The CDR3 sequence is 13 residues long. For the CDR3, the DNA is TGCGCCAGCAGCCAAGGGCCAGGGGGGAAACTGTTTTTT. It encodes CASSQGPGGKLFF.

This clone was seen more than once but under ten times. J is TRBJ2-3 and V is TRBV5-4, with TRBD2 identical over 9 bases. Germline CDR1 and CDR2: SGHNT and YYREEE (reference sequence). J gave up 1 base and V 3 bases, and 3 bases lay outside the gene matches. The CDR3 totals 15 residues. CDR3 loop: CASSWGTSRTDTQYF. The CDR3 DNA is TGTGCCAGCAGCTGGGGGACTAGCCGCACAGATACGCAGTATTTT.

This rearrangement joins TRBV10-3 to TRBJ1-1; D might be TRBD1 (6 bases). Trimming took off 7 bases at V and 1 base at J, with 22 bases between the two ends. The germline V gene has CDR1 ENHRY and CDR2 SYGVKD. The CDR3 totals 17 residues. In nucleotides, the CDR3 is TGTGCCATCATTCCAAAAGGACAGCTTTTGGGGAACACTGAAGCTTTCTTT. It codes for CAIIPKGQLLGNTEAFF.

V and J are TRBV18 and TRBJ2-7; 11 bases agree with TRBD1. Germline CDR1 and CDR2: KGHSH and LQKENI. The CDR3 covers 14 residues. The ends lost 4 bases at V and 4 bases at J; junction bases unmatched: 3. The DNA for the CDR3 is TGTGCCAGCTCACTCGGGACAGGGGGTTACGAGCAGTACTTC. This sequence encodes CASSLGTGGYEQYF.

This chain connects TRBV30 to TRBJ2-1, with D possibly being TRBD2 (7 bases). Germline assignment: CDR1 GTSNPN and CDR2 SVGIG (reference sequence). The V gene lost 0 bases and the J gene lost 9 bases, with 18 bases spanning the gap. This CDR3 has 15 residues. CDR3 nucleotide sequence: TGTGCCTGGAGTGTTAAGGGGGGGGTCCAGGGTGAGCAGTTCTTC. Translation: CAWSVKGGVQGEQFF.

The chain links TRBV5-1 to TRBJ2-7, with 7 bases lining up with TRBD1. The CDR3 loop spans 14 amino acids. Germline V gene sequence: CDR1 SGHRS, CDR2 YFSETQ. Trimming removed 4 bases from V and 3 bases from J; junction bases left unmatched: 7. The chain's CDR3 is CASSQDRINYEQYF. CDR3 nucleotide sequence: TGCGCCAGCAGCCAGGACAGGATTAACTACGAGCAGTACTTC.

The chain carries TRBV7-2 and TRBJ2-4; 8 nucleotides agree with TRBD1. Germline CDR1 and CDR2: SGHTA and FQGNSA. Trimming at V came to 5 bases and at J to 8 bases, leaving 8 bases not matched to a gene. The CDR3 covers 14 residues. The CDR3 bases are TGTGCCAGCAGCCCAGGGACAGGAGTGTACATTCAGTACTTC. This codes for CASSPGTGVYIQYF.